The sequence of this T cell receptor (beta chain) was determined in a study of CD8+ T cells in alopecia areata. At the level of the study: Treated patients were dosed with oral tofacitinib, taking 5 to 10 mg twice daily.

Extracted from the samples, RNA was reverse transcribed into cDNA to serve as the sequencing template. Clones were sequenced by immunoSEQ multiplex PCR, and TCRdb holds only the in-frame ones, with some missing. The sample includes 170,000 or so clones, around 58% of them seen just once. Treatment given: oral pan-JAK inhibitor, 5-10 mg twice daily. Collection of lesional scalp punch biopsies and peripheral blood was performed in alopecia areata patients. This CDR3 region has 15 residues. Trimming pared 4 bases from V and 2 bases from J, leaving 15 bases between. The germline V gene encodes CDR1 SQVTM and CDR2 ANQGSEA.

The chain recombines TRBV29-1 with TRBJ1-3, with D maybe TRBD1 (5 bases). The clonotype originates from a human donor with alopecia areata. The sample consisted of CD8+ T cells sorted from blood, taken at week 24, from a patient treated with tofacitinib. CDR3 amino acids: CSVVLLKGPGNTIYF. The CDR3 DNA reads TGCAGCGTTGTCCTCTTAAAGGGACCTGGAAACACCATATATTTT.